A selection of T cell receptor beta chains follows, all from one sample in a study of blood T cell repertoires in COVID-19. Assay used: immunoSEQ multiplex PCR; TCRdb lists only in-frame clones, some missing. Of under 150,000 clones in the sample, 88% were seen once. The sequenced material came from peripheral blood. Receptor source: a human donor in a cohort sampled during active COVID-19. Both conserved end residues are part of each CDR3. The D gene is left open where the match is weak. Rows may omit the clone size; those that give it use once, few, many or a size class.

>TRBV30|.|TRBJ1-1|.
TGTGCCTGGGGATACAGGGCATACCCTGAAGCTTTCTTT
CAWGYRAYPEAFF
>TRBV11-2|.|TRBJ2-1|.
TGTGCCAGCAGCTCCGGTGGGGGGAGAGGAGCACGTGAGCAGTTCTTC
CASSSGGGRGAREQFF
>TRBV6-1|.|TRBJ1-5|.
TGTGCCAGCAGTGAATTACAGGGAAATCAGCCCCAGCATTTT
CASSELQGNQPQHF
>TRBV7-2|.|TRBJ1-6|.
TGTGCCAGCAGCTTAAGCCCCAGGGGTAATTCACCCCTCCACTTT
CASSLSPRGNSPLHF
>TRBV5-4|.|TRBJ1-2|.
TGTGCCAGCAGCGCCAATGACCTACAGACGAACTATGGCTACACCTTC
CASSANDLQTNYGYTF
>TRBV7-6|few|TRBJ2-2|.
TGTGCCAGCAGCGTCCGGGAGACCGGGGAGCTGTTTTTT
CASSVRETGELFF
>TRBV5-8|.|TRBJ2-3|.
TGTGCCAGCAGCTTGATTGGACTTGACACAGATACGCAGTATTTT
CASSLIGLDTDTQYF
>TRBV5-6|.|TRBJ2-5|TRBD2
TGTGCCAGCAGCTTGGGTCCTAGCGGGGGAGAGACCCAGTACTTC
CASSLGPSGGETQYF
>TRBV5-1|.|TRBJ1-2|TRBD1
TGCGCCAGCAGTCCAGGGACAGGACGTGGTGGCTACACCTTC
CASSPGTGRGGYTF
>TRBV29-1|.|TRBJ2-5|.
TGCAGCGTTGAAGTTAGGGCGGGGGAGACCCAGTACTTC
CSVEVRAGETQYF
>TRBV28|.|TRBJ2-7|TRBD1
TGTGCCAGCAGTCTAATTGTGGCAGGGGGTTACGAGCAGTACTTC
CASSLIVAGGYEQYF
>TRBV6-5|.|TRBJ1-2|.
TGTGCCAGCAACGTCATCGGGGGGGCTAGAGGCTACACCTTC
CASNVIGGARGYTF
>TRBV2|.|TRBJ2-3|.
TGTGCCAGCAGTGTGGCGGGGACAGATACGCAGTATTTT
CASSVAGTDTQYF
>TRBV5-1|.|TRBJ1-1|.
TGCGCCAGCAGCTTCTCAGGGGTAAGCGGCACTGAAGCTTTCTTT
CASSFSGVSGTEAFF
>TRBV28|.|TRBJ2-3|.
TGTGCCAGCAGTTTGGCGGTAGTCAGCTCAGATACGCAGTATTTT
CASSLAVVSSDTQYF
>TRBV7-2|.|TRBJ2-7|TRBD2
TGTGCCAGCAGCCGGGGGACTAGCGGTTATCTGATCTACGAGCAGTACTTC
CASSRGTSGYLIYEQYF
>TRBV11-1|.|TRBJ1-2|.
TGTGCCAGCAGCCAATCAGACAGGCTCTATGGCTACACCTTC
CASSQSDRLYGYTF
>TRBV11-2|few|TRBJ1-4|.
TGTGCCAGCAGCTTATATGCTAATGAAAAACTGTTTTTT
CASSLYANEKLFF
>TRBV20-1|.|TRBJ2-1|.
TGCAGTGCTAGTTGGGAGAGCTCCTACAATGAGCAGTTCTTC
CSASWESSYNEQFF
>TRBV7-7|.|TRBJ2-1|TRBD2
TGTGCTAGCAGCCCTACCGGGACTAGCATGCCCGGGGAGCAGTTCTTC
CASSPTGTSMPGEQFF
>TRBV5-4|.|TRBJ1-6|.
TGTGCCAGCAGCTTGGATAGGCCAGGGCAAAATTCACCCCTCCACTTT
CASSLDRPGQNSPLHF
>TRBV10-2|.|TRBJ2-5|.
TGCGCCAGCACCCAGGGGTCTGGAGAGACCCAGTACTTC
CASTQGSGETQYF
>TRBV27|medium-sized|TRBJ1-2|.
TGTGCCAGCAGTTTATCGGGGGGTTCGGGCTATGGCTACACCTTC
CASSLSGGSGYGYTF
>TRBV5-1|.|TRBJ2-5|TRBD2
TGCGCCAGCAGCTTGGGACTAGCGGGAGAGGAGACCCAGTACTTC
CASSLGLAGEETQYF
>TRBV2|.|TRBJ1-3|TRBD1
TGTGCCAGCGGACTCGGGACAGGGGCTGGAAACACCATATATTTT
CASGLGTGAGNTIYF
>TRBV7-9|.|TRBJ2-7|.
TGTGCCAGCAGCGGGTCAGGTGGGGCGCGTATTATGTCCTACGAGCAGTACTTC
CASSGSGGARIMSYEQYF
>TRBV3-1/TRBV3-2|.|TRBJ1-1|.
TGTGCCAGCAGCCAAGTACGGGGAACTGAAGCTTTCTTT
CASSQVRGTEAFF
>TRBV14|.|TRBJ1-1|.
TGTGCCAGCAGCCGCCGAGAGGCTCAGAACACTGAAGCTTTCTTT
CASSRREAQNTEAFF
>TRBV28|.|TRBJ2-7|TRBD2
TGTGCCACAGGACTAGCGACTTCTCAGCAGTACTTC
CATGLATSQQYF
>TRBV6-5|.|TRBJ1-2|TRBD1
TGTGCCAGCAGGCCTCCGGGACAGGGTGGCTACACCTTC
CASRPPGQGGYTF
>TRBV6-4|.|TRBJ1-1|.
TGTGCCAGCAGTTCGGTTCAGAACACTGAAGCTTTCTTT
CASSSVQNTEAFF
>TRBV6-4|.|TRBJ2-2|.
TGTGCCAGCAGTGTCACCGGGGACACCGGGGAGCTGTTTTTT
CASSVTGDTGELFF
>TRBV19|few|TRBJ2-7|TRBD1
TGTGCCATCCAGGGGGCCCCGCCACCCTACGAGCAGTACTTC
CAIQGAPPPYEQYF
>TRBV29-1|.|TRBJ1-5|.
TGCAGCGTTGCTCAGGAGGTCAATCAGCCCCAGCATTTT
CSVAQEVNQPQHF
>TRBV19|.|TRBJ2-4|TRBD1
TGTGCCAGTAGGGGGACAGGGGATTCGGGAGCCAAAAACATTCAGTACTTC
CASRGTGDSGAKNIQYF
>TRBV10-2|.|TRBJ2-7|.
TGCGCCAGCAGTGAGAACAGGCTCTCCTACGAGCAGTACTTC
CASSENRLSYEQYF
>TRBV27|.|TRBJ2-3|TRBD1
TGTGCCAGCAGTACGCATGACAGGGGGCAGGCAGATACGCAGTATTTT
CASSTHDRGQADTQYF
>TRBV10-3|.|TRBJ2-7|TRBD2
TGTGCCATCAGTGAGTCAGGTTGGACTAGCGGTATCTTC
CAISESGWTSGIF